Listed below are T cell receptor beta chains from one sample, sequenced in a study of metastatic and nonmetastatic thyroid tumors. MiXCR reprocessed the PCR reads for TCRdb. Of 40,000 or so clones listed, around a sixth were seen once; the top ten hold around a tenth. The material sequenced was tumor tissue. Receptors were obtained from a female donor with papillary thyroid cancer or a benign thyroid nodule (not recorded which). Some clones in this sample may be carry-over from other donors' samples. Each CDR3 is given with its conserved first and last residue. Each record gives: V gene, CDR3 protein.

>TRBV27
CASSSGGGYEQFF
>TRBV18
CASSSRQCLSGNTIYF
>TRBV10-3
CAISVAGRMNTEAFF
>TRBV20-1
CSSKIMGAFYGYTF
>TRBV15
CAASRVNPGLAKQETQYF
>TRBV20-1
CSAASEHNTGELFF
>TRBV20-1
CSAKREGSRNQPQHF
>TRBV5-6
CASSLSGARRTQYF
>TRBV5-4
CASSPGRSSGANVLTF
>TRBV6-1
CASSETSGSSYEQYF
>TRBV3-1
CASSSTSFGELFF
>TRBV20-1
CSARKAGDLDTQYF
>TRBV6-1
CASIGKTGRISYEQYF
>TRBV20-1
CSVAGGKSYNEQFF
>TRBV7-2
CASSLRRSTSTDTQYF
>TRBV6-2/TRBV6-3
CASSYSKLGGYTF
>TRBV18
CASSPTQPGGKETQYF
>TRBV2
CASRPGQGEDTQYF
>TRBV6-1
CASRQDYSGYTF
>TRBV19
CASNLDRGEAFF
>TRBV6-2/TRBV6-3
CASSPGLGFANEQFF
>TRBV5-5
CASSTAVTGDEKLFF
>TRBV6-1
CASSRSRKTEDFF
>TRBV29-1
CSVGAAGAEQHF
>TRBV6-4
CASSDRPSGNTDTQYF
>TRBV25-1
CASSEYEGHYEQYF
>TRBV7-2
CASSFRQAIPNNEQFF
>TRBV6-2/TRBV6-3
CASSYHQIGLARRPREQYF
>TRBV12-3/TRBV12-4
CASSFYRQGACMYTEAFF
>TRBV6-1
CATSRTSGVYDQYF
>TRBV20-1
CSARLTGSNQPQHF
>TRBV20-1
CSAKIAGGSYNEQFF
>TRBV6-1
CASRTGTGSQPQHF
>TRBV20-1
CSARPAGGSYEQYF
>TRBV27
CASRGSGLYEQYF
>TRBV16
CASSPRDNSPLHF
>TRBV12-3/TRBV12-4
CASSINEQFF
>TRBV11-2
CASSPPGQGVRRETQYF
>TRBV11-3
CASSLRQTTEAFF
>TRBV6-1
CASRVLGGPQHF
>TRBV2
CASRVDRGNTEAFF
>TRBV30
CAWGTGGQTGELFF
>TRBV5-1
CASSLKGPSSGNTIYF
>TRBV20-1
CSAIDSTGGDQPQHF
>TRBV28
CASSAMGSYEQYF
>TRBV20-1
CSARTGAHEQYF
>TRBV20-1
CSVKRQGNTGELFF
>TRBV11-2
CASSALAGATTDTQYF
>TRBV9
CASSVMSTGELFF
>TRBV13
CASSLGQRHEQYF
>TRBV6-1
CASSTPTGLPYNEQFF
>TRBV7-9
CASTPGQGAEQYF
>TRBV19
CASSASGRALGTQYF